These 4 T cell receptor beta chains were all obtained from the same sample, sequenced in a study of CD8 T cells in Susac syndrome (dated by TCRdb to 2018 to 2020). The library was obtained by the immunoSEQ multiplex PCR assay. RNA was extracted using the RNeasy kit, and roughly 0.5 to 1 ug of the RNA was reverse transcribed with random hexamers. Clones were called with MiXCR by TCRdb after fastp trimmed the public reads at Q25, and only in-frame beta chains were retained. Each entry merges the rows of one CDR3 protein and shows their most common DNA and genes. The sample has approximately 230,000 distinct CDR3 sequences on record, about 94% of them singletons. Jointly, the top ten make up around 0.07% of the sample. Specimen: CD4+ T cells from PBMCs. The receptors stem from a human donor with multiple sclerosis.

The chain links TRBV2 to TRBJ1-5, with D unclear. Germline lookup yields CDR1 SNHLY and CDR2 FYNNEI. CDR3 length equals 13 residues. Trimming left V 5 bases short and J 4 bases short, with 9 bases between. The CDR3 spells CASSPHINQPQHF. The CDR3 bases are TGTGCCAGCAGTCCACACATAAATCAGCCCCAGCATTTT.

This chain links TRBV19 with TRBJ2-3; D call uncertain. The CDR3 consists of 14 residues. Germline V gene lookup returns CDR1 LNHDA and CDR2 SQIVND (reference sequence). V lost 4 bases, J lost 4 bases, and 12 bases lay in between. CDR3 in amino acids: CASSNLDGSDTQYF. DNA for the CDR3: TGTGCCAGTAGTAACCTAGATGGATCAGATACGCAGTATTTT.

The chain carries TRBV6-1 and TRBJ2-7; D unclear. This CDR3 comprises 10 residues. The germline CDR1 and CDR2 sequences are MNHNS and SASEGT. The V end was cut by 6 bases, the J end by 3 bases, with 3 bases between. The CDR3 region has the DNA TGTGCCAGCAGCCTCTACGAGCAGTACTTC. Its protein product is CASSLYEQYF.

The V call is TRBV27, the J call TRBJ2-6; D possibly corresponds to TRBD2 (6 bases). Germline CDR1 is MNHEY and CDR2 is SMNVEV (reference sequence). The CDR3 runs 13 residues. The V end lost 6 bases, the J end lost 4 bases, and 7 bases lay between the germline ends. The CDR3 DNA sequence: TGTGCCAGCAGCCGGGGGGGGGCCAACGTCCTGACTTTC. Its protein is CASSRGGANVLTF.